A selection of T cell receptor beta chains follows, all from one sample in a study of blood T cell repertoires in COVID-19. The method was immunoSEQ multiplex PCR; TCRdb's version includes in-frame clones alone and lacks a portion of them. The table includes about 400,000 clones, 88% detected once. Sequences were obtained from PBMCs or T cells enriched from blood (not recorded which). The receptors come from a woman in her forties with acute COVID-19. Each CDR3 is given with its conserved first and last residue. D genes are given only for firm matches. The size field is filled for only some rows; it gives once, few, many or a size class.

- | TRBJ1-2 | TRBD1 | TRBV24-1 | CATSGRQGGYTF | TGTGCCACCAGTGGAAGACAGGGCGGCTACACCTTC
- | TRBJ2-4 | TRBD1 | TRBV6-5 | CASSYRFQGASIQYF | TGTGCCAGCAGTTATCGCTTCCAGGGGGCGAGCATTCAGTACTTC
- | TRBJ1-6 | TRBD1 | TRBV20-1 | CSASAGTDISPLHF | TGCAGTGCTAGTGCCGGGACAGACATTTCACCCCTCCACTTT
- | TRBJ1-1 | - | TRBV5-8 | CASSLGYGRGNTEAFF | TGTGCCAGCAGCTTGGGTTATGGCAGGGGGAACACTGAAGCTTTCTTT
few | TRBJ2-4 | - | TRBV27 | CASSPPAGKNIQYF | TGTGCCAGCAGTCCACCAGCAGGCAAAAACATTCAGTACTTC
- | TRBJ2-7 | - | TRBV5-1 | CASSSGPDNYEQYF | TGCGCCAGCAGCTCGGGTCCGGATAACTACGAGCAGTACTTC
once | TRBJ1-1 | TRBD1 | TRBV29-1 | CSVETIQGTVTEAFF | TGCAGCGTTGAAACTATACAGGGGACAGTTACTGAAGCTTTCTTT
- | TRBJ1-3 | - | TRBV6-4 | CASIPWGGSEGNTIYF | TGTGCCAGCATCCCCTGGGGGGGATCGGAAGGAAACACCATATATTTT
- | TRBJ2-7 | - | TRBV5-1 | CASSLVAGASDEQYF | TGCGCCAGCAGCTTGGTGGCAGGGGCGTCAGACGAGCAGTACTTC
- | TRBJ2-5 | - | TRBV29-1 | CSVPLTEETQYF | TGCAGCGTGCCCCTAACGGAGGAGACCCAGTACTTC
- | TRBJ2-2 | - | TRBV2 | CASSVSRDTGELFF | TGTGCCAGCAGTGTTTCGAGGGACACCGGGGAGCTGTTTTTT
- | TRBJ2-7 | TRBD2 | TRBV10-3 | CAISHSRGGGYEQYF | TGTGCCATCAGCCATTCGCGCGGCGGGGGCTACGAGCAGTACTTC
- | TRBJ1-2 | - | TRBV14 | CASSQDRVRGNYGYTF | TGTGCCAGCAGCCAAGATAGGGTCAGGGGAAACTATGGCTACACCTTC
- | TRBJ1-1 | - | TRBV5-1 | CASSLEVRSGNTEAFF | TGCGCCAGCAGCTTGGAGGTCCGATCGGGAAACACTGAAGCTTTCTTT
- | TRBJ1-6 | - | TRBV2 | CASSEVENSPLHF | TGTGCCAGCAGTGAAGTAGAGAATTCACCCCTCCACTTT
- | TRBJ2-7 | TRBD2 | TRBV7-9 | CASSQGTSEFSYEQYF | TGTGCCAGCAGCCAGGGGACTAGCGAATTCTCCTACGAGCAGTACTTC
- | TRBJ2-2 | - | TRBV5-1 | CASSLGDWNTGELFF | TGCGCCAGCAGCTTGGGGGACTGGAACACCGGGGAGCTGTTTTTT
once | TRBJ2-3 | TRBD2 | TRBV4-1 | CASSQTSGASTQYF | TGCGCCAGCAGCCAAACTAGCGGGGCAAGTACGCAGTATTTT
- | TRBJ2-7 | - | TRBV5-6 | CASSLVVSGGQNEQYF | TGTGCCAGCAGCTTGGTAGTATCGGGGGGCCAGAACGAGCAGTACTTC
once | TRBJ2-2 | - | TRBV10-3 | CAISESSVLTGELFF | TGTGCCATCAGTGAGTCGTCGGTTTTAACCGGGGAGCTGTTTTTT